This is a list of T cell receptor beta chains from one sample in a study of shared clonotypes between healthy human individuals. Profiling relied on immunoSEQ multiplex PCR, and the TCRdb table lists in-frame clones only, not all of them. The sample has over a million clones, roughly 96% seen once. Sequencing was performed on naive CD4+ T cells sorted from blood. The receptors here all came from a man aged 25 to 40 in good health. CDR3s include the opening cysteine and the closing phenylalanine or tryptophan. The D gene is left open where the match is weak. Clone sizes are given selectively: once, few, many, or a class where the clone is expanded.

CDR3 length	V gene	J gene	D gene	clone size	CDR3 protein	CDR3 DNA
19	TRBV7-2	TRBJ2-6	TRBD2	-	CASSLNLSGRYSGANVLTF	TGTGCCAGCAGCTTAAATCTTAGCGGGAGATACTCGGGGGCCAACGTCCTGACTTTC
18	TRBV9	TRBJ1-3	-	-	CASSVYPGPLDSGNTIYF	TGTGCCAGCAGCGTATACCCGGGACCCTTAGACTCTGGAAACACCATATATTTT
17	TRBV7-2	TRBJ2-7	-	-	CASSLLGGSQWGGREYF	TGTGCCAGCAGCTTACTGGGTGGGAGTCAATGGGGCGGCCGCGAGTACTTC
16	TRBV11-2	TRBJ1-6	-	-	CASSLDEGLIYSPLHF	TGTGCCAGCAGCTTAGATGAGGGCCTGATTTATTCACCCCTCCACTTT
14	TRBV15	TRBJ1-5	-	-	CATSRDFGNQPQHF	TGTGCCACCAGCAGAGATTTTGGGAATCAGCCCCAGCATTTT
13	TRBV6-1	TRBJ2-5	-	-	CASSDVLQETQYF	TGTGCCAGCAGTGACGTGCTACAAGAGACCCAGTACTTC
12	TRBV28	TRBJ1-2	-	-	CASSFGVYGYTF	TGTGCCAGCAGTTTTGGCGTCTATGGCTACACCTTC
13	TRBV4-2	TRBJ1-4	-	-	CASSRSTNEKLFF	TGTGCCAGCAGCCGTTCAACTAATGAAAAACTGTTTTTT
14	TRBV6-5	TRBJ2-7	TRBD1	-	CASRSGQGSYEQYF	TGTGCCAGCAGGTCCGGACAGGGATCCTACGAGCAGTACTTC
18	TRBV5-4	TRBJ1-1	-	-	CASSLSGGQNRFEGEAFF	TGTGCCAGCAGCTTGTCCGGGGGACAAAACAGATTTGAGGGTGAAGCTTTCTTT
17	TRBV18	TRBJ2-3	TRBD2	-	CASSPQKIAGGTDTQYF	TGTGCCAGCTCACCACAAAAGATAGCGGGGGGCACAGATACGCAGTATTTT
14	TRBV18	TRBJ2-7	TRBD1	-	CASSLGQGAYEQYF	TGTGCCAGCTCACTTGGACAGGGTGCCTACGAGCAGTACTTC
17	TRBV7-2	TRBJ2-1	-	-	CASSFLSSTSWSHEQFF	TGTGCCAGCAGCTTCCTCTCTAGCACCTCCTGGAGCCATGAGCAGTTCTTC
13	TRBV11-2	TRBJ2-5	-	-	CASSSKSQETQYF	TGTGCCAGCAGCTCAAAGTCCCAAGAGACCCAGTACTTC
14	TRBV7-9	TRBJ2-7	TRBD2	-	CASQLGSGIGEQYF	TGTGCCAGCCAATTAGGGAGCGGGATAGGCGAGCAGTACTTC
14	TRBV29-1	TRBJ2-2	TRBD2	-	CSVVAGGGTGELFF	TGCAGCGTTGTGGCGGGAGGGGGGACCGGGGAGCTGTTTTTT
15	TRBV7-8	TRBJ1-5	TRBD1	-	CASRTGERSNQPQHF	TGTGCCAGCAGGACAGGGGAAAGGAGCAATCAGCCCCAGCATTTT
16	TRBV5-1	TRBJ2-7	TRBD2	once	CASSPPLAGGPGEQYF	TGCGCCAGCAGCCCCCCTCTAGCGGGAGGGCCGGGCGAGCAGTACTTC
15	TRBV6-1	TRBJ1-1	TRBD1	-	CASSRTGLSDTEAFF	TGTGCCAGCAGCAGGACAGGGTTGTCGGACACTGAAGCTTTCTTT
13	TRBV5-4	TRBJ1-2	-	-	CASSLALRSGYTF	TGTGCCAGCAGCTTGGCATTGAGGAGCGGCTACACCTTC
15	TRBV2	TRBJ2-3	TRBD1	-	CASSDEGAHTDTQYF	TGTGCCAGCAGTGATGAGGGGGCTCACACAGATACGCAGTATTTT
14	TRBV11-3	TRBJ2-5	-	-	CASTQGGREETQYF	TGTGCCAGCACCCAGGGGGGCAGGGAAGAGACCCAGTACTTC
14	TRBV5-4	TRBJ1-4	-	-	CASTTGATNEKLFF	TGTGCCAGCACCACTGGGGCAACTAATGAAAAACTGTTTTTT
16	TRBV28	TRBJ1-5	TRBD1	-	CASSSLGQGATQPQHF	TGTGCCAGCAGTTCCCTGGGACAGGGGGCGACTCAGCCCCAGCATTTT
16	TRBV7-2	TRBJ2-7	TRBD2	once	CASSLAGASGSYEQYF	TGTGCCAGCAGCTTAGCGGGGGCTAGCGGGAGCTACGAGCAGTACTTC
16	TRBV7-2	TRBJ2-7	-	few	CASSLSGDFPTYEQYF	TGTGCCAGCAGCTTGTCCGGGGACTTCCCCACCTACGAGCAGTACTTC
14	TRBV19	TRBJ2-3	-	-	CASSRAGGDDTQYF	TGTGCCAGTAGTAGGGCAGGGGGGGATGATACGCAGTATTTT
13	TRBV6-1	TRBJ1-2	-	-	CASVVKGNYGYTF	TGTGCCAGCGTGGTAAAGGGGAACTATGGCTACACCTTC
13	TRBV29-1	TRBJ2-2	-	-	CSVGVSHTGELFF	TGCAGCGTTGGGGTATCCCACACCGGGGAGCTGTTTTTT
15	TRBV19	TRBJ1-5	TRBD1	-	CASRDRGSGNQPQHF	TGTGCCAGTAGGGACAGGGGGTCGGGCAATCAGCCCCAGCATTTT
16	TRBV28	TRBJ1-5	-	-	CASSYRTVQLNQPQHF	TGTGCCAGCAGTTACAGGACAGTTCAACTAAATCAGCCCCAGCATTTT
15	TRBV27	TRBJ2-2	-	-	CASSLVGASTGELFF	TGTGCCAGCAGTTTAGTGGGGGCGAGCACCGGGGAGCTGTTTTTT
15	TRBV28	TRBJ2-7	-	-	CASSQRGIRSYEQYF	TGTGCCAGCAGTCAAAGAGGGATTAGGTCCTACGAGCAGTACTTC
11	TRBV5-6	TRBJ2-6	-	-	CASSYSEVLTF	TGTGCCAGCTCTTACTCCGAAGTCCTGACTTTC
15	TRBV10-3	TRBJ2-5	TRBD2	once	CASKGGTSGQETQYF	TGTGCCTCTAAAGGGGGGACTAGCGGACAAGAGACCCAGTACTTC
16	TRBV28	TRBJ2-7	-	-	CASYQGRGKFSYEQYF	TGTGCCAGCTACCAAGGGAGGGGGAAATTCTCCTACGAGCAGTACTTC
14	TRBV5-8	TRBJ2-7	TRBD1	-	CASNTGAHGNEQYF	TGTGCCAGCAACACAGGGGCCCACGGGAATGAGCAGTACTTC
14	TRBV7-9	TRBJ2-1	-	-	CASSLPRVAAGEFF	TGTGCCAGCAGCCTGCCGCGTGTAGCGGCAGGGGAGTTCTTC
15	TRBV28	TRBJ2-7	-	-	CASSFGGIQSYEQYF	TGTGCCAGCAGTTTCGGAGGGATTCAGTCCTACGAGCAGTACTTC
13	TRBV18	TRBJ2-7	-	-	CASSQGTPYEQYF	TGTGCCAGCTCACAGGGGACCCCCTACGAGCAGTACTTC
11	TRBV6-5	TRBJ2-5	-	-	CASRRAWAQYF	TGTGCCAGCAGGAGGGCCTGGGCCCAGTACTTC
15	TRBV28	TRBJ2-7	-	once	CASSLNLDTNYEQYF	TGTGCCAGCAGTTTAAATCTGGACACTAACTACGAGCAGTACTTC
14	TRBV9	TRBJ1-1	-	-	CASTRVGQNTEAFF	TGTGCCAGTACCCGGGTAGGACAGAACACTGAAGCTTTCTTT
16	TRBV9	TRBJ2-3	TRBD2	-	CASSVAGGLGLDTQYF	TGTGCCAGCAGCGTAGCGGGAGGGCTCGGTTTGGATACGCAGTATTTT
15	TRBV10-3	TRBJ2-1	TRBD2	-	CAIGEIGLAPNEQFF	TGTGCCATCGGAGAGATCGGACTAGCCCCCAATGAGCAGTTCTTC
14	TRBV18	TRBJ2-7	TRBD1	-	CASSPGQEPYEQYF	TGTGCCAGCTCACCGGGACAGGAGCCCTACGAGCAGTACTTC
17	TRBV5-1	TRBJ2-1	-	-	CASSPWPSSSSYNEQFF	TGCGCCAGCAGCCCTTGGCCATCTAGCTCATCCTACAATGAGCAGTTCTTC
14	TRBV28	TRBJ1-1	-	-	CASRIGPRSTEAFF	TGTGCCAGCAGGATAGGCCCTCGGAGCACTGAAGCTTTCTTT
15	TRBV7-2	TRBJ2-7	-	-	CASSLAFEGSHEQYF	TGTGCCAGCAGCTTAGCGTTTGAGGGGTCCCACGAGCAGTACTTC
14	TRBV28	TRBJ2-6	-	-	CASGRGSGANVLTF	TGTGCCAGCGGCAGAGGCTCTGGGGCCAACGTCCTGACTTTC
15	TRBV5-1	TRBJ2-2	TRBD2	-	CASSFQTSNTGELFF	TGCGCCAGCAGCTTTCAGACTAGCAACACCGGGGAGCTGTTTTTT
14	TRBV29-1	TRBJ2-1	-	-	CSVRGRGSYNEQFF	TGCAGCGTTCGCGGGCGTGGCTCCTACAATGAGCAGTTCTTC
15	TRBV5-6	TRBJ2-3	TRBD1	-	CASSRGQGAPDTQYF	TGTGCCAGCAGCCGAGGACAGGGGGCCCCAGATACGCAGTATTTT
16	TRBV11-2	TRBJ2-7	TRBD1	-	CASSSLVGQGAYEQYF	TGTGCCAGCAGCTCCCTCGTGGGGCAGGGGGCCTACGAGCAGTACTTC
14	TRBV2	TRBJ1-5	-	-	CASSDRAADQPQHF	TGTGCCAGCAGTGACAGGGCGGCGGACCAGCCCCAGCATTTT
14	TRBV2	TRBJ1-5	-	-	CASSETVSNQPQHF	TGTGCCAGCAGTGAGACGGTTAGCAATCAGCCCCAGCATTTT
15	TRBV11-2	TRBJ2-1	-	-	CASSLEILGTSEQFF	TGTGCCAGCAGCTTAGAGATTCTAGGAACTAGTGAGCAGTTCTTC
13	TRBV9	TRBJ1-3	-	-	CASSVDPKNTIYF	TGTGCCAGCAGCGTAGACCCAAAAAACACCATATATTTT
13	TRBV4-3	TRBJ2-3	TRBD1	-	CASSHPGGDTQYF	TGCGCCAGCAGCCACCCAGGGGGAGATACGCAGTATTTT